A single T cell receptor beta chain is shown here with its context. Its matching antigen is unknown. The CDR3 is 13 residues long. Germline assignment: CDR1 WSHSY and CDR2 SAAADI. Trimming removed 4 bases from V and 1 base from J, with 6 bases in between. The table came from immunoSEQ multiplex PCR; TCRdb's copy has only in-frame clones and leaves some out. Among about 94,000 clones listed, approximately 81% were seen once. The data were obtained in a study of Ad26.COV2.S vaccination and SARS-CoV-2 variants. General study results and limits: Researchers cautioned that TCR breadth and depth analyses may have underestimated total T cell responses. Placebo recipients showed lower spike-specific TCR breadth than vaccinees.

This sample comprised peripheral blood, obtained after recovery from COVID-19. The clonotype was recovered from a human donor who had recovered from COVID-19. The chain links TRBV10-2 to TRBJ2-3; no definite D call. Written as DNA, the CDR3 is TGCGCCAGCAGTGTACAGCGCACAGATACGCAGTATTTT. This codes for CASSVQRTDTQYF.